The clone carrying this TCR beta chain was picked up one time. The sample is drawn from a study of blood T cell repertoires in COVID-19. For the study at large: Spain, Italy and the United States supplied samples that represented acute and convalescent COVID-19. Sample material is recorded as cDNA or gDNA derived from T cells, B-cell-depleted T cells, or PBMCs.

Original handling: Using reference gene primer amplification, nucleated cell counts were estimated. Clones were read by immunoSEQ multiplex PCR, and TCRdb kept only the in-frame ones, dropping some. For V, J and clone size, that table is used; D and trimming come from the DNA. Among 40,000 to 50,000 clones, around nine tenths were seen once, and the ten largest hold around 4.5%. J gave up 6 bases and V 6 bases, and 8 bases lay outside the gene matches. The CDR3 totals 14 residues. Germline CDR1 reads LNHDA; CDR2 reads SQIVND (reference sequence). The sample comprised peripheral blood. The rearrangement joins TRBV19 to TRBJ2-3; TRBD1 matches at 8 bases. The receptor was derived from a man aged 55 to 70 with acute or convalescent COVID-19. The DNA for the CDR3 is TGTGCCAGTAGCCGCGGACAGGGTATCGATACGCAGTATTTT. Translation: CASSRGQGIDTQYF.